The 13 T cell receptor beta chains in this list originate from one sample, sequenced in a study of blood T cell repertoires in COVID-19. Assay: immunoSEQ multiplex PCR; the TCRdb copy retains only in-frame clones and omits some. The sample carries approximately 150,000 clones, roughly 80% recorded once. The sequencing sample was made of peripheral blood. These receptors originate from a woman of 80 years or more with COVID-19, enrolled during active disease.

The chain joins TRBV19 to TRBJ2-7, with D tentatively TRBD1 (5 bases). V was trimmed by 4 bases and J by 0 bases, leaving 16 bases between them. The CDR3 is 16 residues long. Germline loops: CDR1 LNHDA, CDR2 SQIVND (reference sequence). The CDR3 DNA sequence: TGTGCCAGTAGTACCCCATCCGGACAAAGCTCCTACGAGCAGTACTTC. It is translated as CASSTPSGQSSYEQYF.

This clone was detected only once. This chain joins TRBV6-1 and TRBJ1-3, with D perhaps matching TRBD1 (6 bases). The germline V gene encodes CDR1 MNHNS and CDR2 SASEGT. The CDR3 is 15 residues long. V was pared by 0 bases and J by 7 bases, with 13 bases between. CDR3 loop: CASSEAAGVMNTIYF. In DNA form, the CDR3 reads TGTGCCAGCAGTGAAGCGGCAGGGGTGATGAACACCATATATTTT.

The V and J genes are TRBV7-2 and TRBJ1-2, with 7 bases lining up with TRBD1. The CDR3 has 14 residues. CDR1 is SGHTA, CDR2 FQGNSA, per germline. The junction had 10 bases not matched to a gene; V was cut back by 8 bases and J by 4 bases. DNA of the CDR3: TGTGCCAGCTCTCTCCCGGGACAGCCCTATGGCTACACCTTC. Encoded protein: CASSLPGQPYGYTF.

This clone was picked up one time. This sequence joins TRBV5-6 and TRBJ2-3; 8 nucleotides align to TRBD2. Germline V lookup: CDR1 SGHDT, CDR2 YYEEEE. V gave up 4 bases and J gave up 7 bases; unmatched junction bases: 11. This CDR3 comprises 15 residues. The CDR3 loop reads CASSLSGVPLNTQYF. CDR3 coding DNA: TGTGCCAGCAGCCTTAGCGGGGTCCCTTTAAATACGCAGTATTTT. Together with reference TRBV5-6 and TRBJ2-3, the CDR3 gives the full variable domain: DAGVTQSPTHLIKTRGQQVTLRCSPKSGHDTVSWYQQALGQGPQFIFQYYEEEERQRGNFPDRFSGHQFPNYSSELNVNALLLGDSALYLCASSLSGVPLNTQYFGPGTRLTVL.

This chain joins TRBV7-3 and TRBJ1-1; D is perhaps TRBD1 (5 bases). This CDR3 has 16 amino acids. The V and J ends lost 5 bases and 3 bases respectively, with 19 bases between them. Per the germline V gene, CDR1 is SGHTA and CDR2 is FQGTGA. CDR3 amino acids: CASSPQSLSGDTEAFF. The CDR3 bases are TGTGCCAGCAGCCCACAGAGTCTATCGGGGGACACTGAAGCTTTCTTT.

The chain links TRBV27 to TRBJ2-7, with D possibly TRBD2 on 6 matching bases. The V gene lost 3 bases and the J gene lost 3 bases, with 18 bases spanning the gap. This CDR3 has 16 residues. Germline V gene sequence: CDR1 MNHEY, CDR2 SMNVEV (reference sequence). The CDR3 loop is CASSLTGTSVVYEQYF. DNA for the CDR3: TGTGCCAGCAGTTTGACCGGGACTTCAGTTGTCTACGAGCAGTACTTC.

This chain links TRBV2 with TRBJ2-7; 9 nucleotides align to TRBD1. The junction had 9 bases not matched to a gene; V was cut back by 8 bases and J by 10 bases. The CDR3 is 12 residues long. Germline CDR1 reads SNHLY; CDR2 reads FYNNEI. The CDR3 region is CASGRDRDRQYF. The DNA of the CDR3 is TGTGCCAGCGGACGGGACAGGGACAGACAGTACTTC.

The rearrangement links TRBV5-6 to TRBJ1-6; D call uncertain. Trimming stripped 6 bases from V and 4 bases from J, with 11 bases between. Germline V lookup: CDR1 SGHDT, CDR2 YYEEEE. There are 14 residues in the CDR3. The CDR3 loop reads CASTPRDYNSPLHF. DNA of the CDR3: TGTGCCAGCACCCCTCGGGATTATAATTCACCCCTCCACTTT.

The gene calls are TRBV19 and TRBJ2-5; D is unresolved. The CDR3 has 14 amino acids. Trimming left V 1 base short and J 0 bases short, with 6 bases between. CDR1 LNHDA and CDR2 SQIVND come from the germline V gene (reference sequence). The CDR3 DNA follows: TGTGCCAGTAGTATAGGGGCCGACCAAGAGACCCAGTACTTC. Translating it yields CASSIGADQETQYF.

The rearrangement links TRBV5-1 to TRBJ1-4, with D possibly TRBD1 on 6 matching bases. Germline V gene lookup returns CDR1 SGHRS and CDR2 YFSETQ. Trimming left V 5 bases short and J 0 bases short, with 11 bases between. The CDR3 contains 15 residues. The CDR3 DNA is TGCGCCAGCAGTGCTCAGGGGACAACTAATGAAAAACTGTTTTTT. Protein sequence: CASSAQGTTNEKLFF.

The chain is built from TRBV6-5 and TRBJ1-6; 7 nucleotides align to TRBD1. The CDR3 consists of 15 residues. CDR1 and CDR2 (germline): MNHEY, SVGAGI. Trimming took 6 bases from V and 10 from J; bases not matched to a gene: 12. The CDR3 loop reads CASRPETGVESPLHF. Here the CDR3 DNA reads TGTGCCAGCAGGCCTGAAACAGGGGTGGAATCACCCCTCCACTTT.

This chain connects TRBV6-1 to TRBJ2-4, with 10 bases aligning to TRBD2. Germline V gives CDR1 MNHNS, CDR2 SASEGT. This CDR3 comprises 15 residues. V dropped 3 bases and J dropped 8; count of bases not matched to a gene: 7. CDR3 in amino acids: CASSESASGSYIQYF. CDR3 nucleotides: TGTGCCAGCAGTGAGTCCGCTAGCGGGAGCTACATTCAGTACTTC.

This chain uses TRBV13 with TRBJ2-7; 9 nucleotides align to TRBD2. The CDR3 loop spans 18 amino acids. With V trimmed by 0 bases and J by 5 bases, 14 bases remained unmatched. CDR1 and CDR2 from the germline V gene are PRHDT and FYEKMQ (reference sequence). This CDR3 reads CASSLGRLMSGGRNEQYF. For the CDR3, the DNA is TGTGCCAGCAGCTTAGGCAGACTAATGAGCGGGGGGCGGAACGAGCAGTACTTC.